The entry below gives a single TCR beta chain sequence along with its context. Its target is not known. This sample is part of a study of shared clonotypes between healthy human individuals. Each PCR replicate from the sorted subsets contained about 200 ng DNA, which is some 32,000 T cell genomes. Study processing details: ImmunoSEQ only sent back junction sequences with no quality scores, so filtering was done differently. Produced via immunoSEQ multiplex PCR; TCRdb's table is partial and in-frame only. The V and J calls and clone size come from that table; D and trimming were worked out from the DNA. The sample lists 600,000 or so clones; roughly 98% were seen once. CDR1 and CDR2 from the germline V gene are MNHEY and SVGAGI. With V trimmed by 6 bases and J by 0 bases, 8 bases remained unmatched. There are 15 residues in the CDR3. General study results and limits: Clonotype sharing among donors was expected to depend on sequencing depth.

CD8 cells regarded as naive lacked CD45RO, were positively chosen for CCR7, and omitted terminally differentiated effector memory CD45RA+ cells. Sequencing was carried out using naive CD8+ T cells sorted from blood. V gene TRBV6-5 combines with J gene TRBJ2-7, with 7 bases lining up with TRBD2. This receptor was obtained from a man younger than 40 in good health. CDR3 bases: TGTGCCAGCAGCCCCCAGGGCGGGAGCTCCTACGAGCAGTACTTC. Translating it yields CASSPQGGSSYEQYF.